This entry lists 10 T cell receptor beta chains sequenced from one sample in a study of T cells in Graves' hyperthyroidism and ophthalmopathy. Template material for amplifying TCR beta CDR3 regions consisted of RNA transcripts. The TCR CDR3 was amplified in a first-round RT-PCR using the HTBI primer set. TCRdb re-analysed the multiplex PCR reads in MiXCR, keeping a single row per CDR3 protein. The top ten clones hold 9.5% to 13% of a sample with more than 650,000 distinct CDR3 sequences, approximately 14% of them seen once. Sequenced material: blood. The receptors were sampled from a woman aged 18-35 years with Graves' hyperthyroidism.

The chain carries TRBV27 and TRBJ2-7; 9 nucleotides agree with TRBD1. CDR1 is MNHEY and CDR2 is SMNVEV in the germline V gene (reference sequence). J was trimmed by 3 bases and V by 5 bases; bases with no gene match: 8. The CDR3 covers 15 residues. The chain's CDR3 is CASSRTGQGFYEQYF. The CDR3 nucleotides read TGTGCCAGCAGTCGGACGGGACAGGGATTCTACGAGCAGTACTTC.

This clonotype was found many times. In DNA form, the CDR3 reads TGCAGTGCTAGAGAACTGGGGGCGCGAAACAATGAGCAGTTCTTC. Amino acid sequence: CSARELGARNNEQFF. The chain is built from TRBV20-1 and TRBJ2-1; a weak D match, TRBD1 (6 bases). From germline, CDR1 is DFQATT and CDR2 SNEGSKA (reference sequence). Trimming left V 0 bases short and J 5 bases short, with 14 bases between. CDR3 length: 15 amino acids.

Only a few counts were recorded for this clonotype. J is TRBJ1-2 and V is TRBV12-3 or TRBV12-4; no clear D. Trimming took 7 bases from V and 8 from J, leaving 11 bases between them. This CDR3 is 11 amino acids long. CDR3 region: CASTSPEGYTF. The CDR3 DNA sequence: TGTGCCAGCACCTCCCCGGAGGGCTACACCTTC.

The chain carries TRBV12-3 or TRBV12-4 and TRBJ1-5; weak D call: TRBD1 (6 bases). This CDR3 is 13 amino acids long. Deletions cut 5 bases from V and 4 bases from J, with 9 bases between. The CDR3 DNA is TGTGCCAGCAGTAGTGGACAGAATCAGCCCCAGCATTTT. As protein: CASSSGQNQPQHF.

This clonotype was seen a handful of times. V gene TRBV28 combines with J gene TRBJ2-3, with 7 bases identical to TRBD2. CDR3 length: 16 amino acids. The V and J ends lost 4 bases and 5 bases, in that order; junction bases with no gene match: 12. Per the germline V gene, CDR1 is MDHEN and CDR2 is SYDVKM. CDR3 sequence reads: CASSSPGGRAVDTQYF. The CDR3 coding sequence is TGTGCCAGCAGTTCGCCCGGAGGGAGGGCGGTAGATACGCAGTATTTT.

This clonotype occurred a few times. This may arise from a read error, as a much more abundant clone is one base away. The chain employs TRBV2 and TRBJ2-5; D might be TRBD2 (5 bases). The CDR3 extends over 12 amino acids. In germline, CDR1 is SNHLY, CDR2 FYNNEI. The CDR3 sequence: CAGSDGRETQYF. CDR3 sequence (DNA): TGTGCCGGCAGTGATGGGAGAGAGACCCAGTACTTC.

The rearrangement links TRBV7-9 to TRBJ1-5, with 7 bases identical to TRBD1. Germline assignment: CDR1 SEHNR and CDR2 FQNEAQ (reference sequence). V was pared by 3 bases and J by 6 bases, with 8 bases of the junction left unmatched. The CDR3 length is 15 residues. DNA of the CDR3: TGTGCCAGCAGCTTGGGGACAGCCAATTCTCAGCCCCAGCATTTT. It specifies CASSLGTANSQPQHF. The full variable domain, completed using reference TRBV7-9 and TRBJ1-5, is DTGVSQNPRHKITKRGQNVTFRCDPISEHNRLYWYRQTLGQGPEFLTYFQNEAQLEKSRLLSDRFSAERPKGSFSTLEIQRTEQGDSAMYLCASSLGTANSQPQHFGDGTRLSIL.

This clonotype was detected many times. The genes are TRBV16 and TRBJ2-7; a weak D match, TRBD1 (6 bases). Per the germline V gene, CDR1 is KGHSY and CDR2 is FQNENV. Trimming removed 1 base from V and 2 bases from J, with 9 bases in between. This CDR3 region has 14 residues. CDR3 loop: CASSQWQGTYEQYF. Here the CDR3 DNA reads TGTGCCAGCAGCCAATGGCAGGGGACCTACGAGCAGTACTTC.

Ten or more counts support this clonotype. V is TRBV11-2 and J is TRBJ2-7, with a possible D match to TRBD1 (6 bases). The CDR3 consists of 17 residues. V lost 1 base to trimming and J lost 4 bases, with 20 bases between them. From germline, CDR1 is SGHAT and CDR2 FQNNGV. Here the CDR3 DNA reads TGTGCCAGCAGCTTAGTAGACAGGCCTCGGTATCGGTACGAGCAGTACTTC. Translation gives CASSLVDRPRYRYEQYF.

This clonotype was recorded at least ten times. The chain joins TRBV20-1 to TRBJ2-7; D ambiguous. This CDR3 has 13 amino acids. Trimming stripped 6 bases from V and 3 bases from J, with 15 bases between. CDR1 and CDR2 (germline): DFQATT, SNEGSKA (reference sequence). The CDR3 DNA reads TGCAGTGCCGATGGCCGACAAGGCTACGAGCAGTACTTC. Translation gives CSADGRQGYEQYF.